This T cell receptor (beta chain) is from a study of CD4 T cells in relation to SARS-CoV-2 and coronaviruses. Study information: After approximately 10 days of antigen culture, PBMC TCR beta CDR3s were sequenced. Negative control cultures got HIV-1 Nef peptides or no peptide.

Measured with immunoSEQ multiplex PCR; TCRdb has only the in-frame clones, and not every one. The table includes tens of thousands of clones, 76% detected once. The ends were cut back, 0 bases at V and 14 bases at J, with 11 bases in the middle. CDR1 GTSNPN and CDR2 SVGIG come from the germline V gene (reference sequence). This CDR3 has 12 residues. Regarding this clone: Its cognate antigen is unknown.

CD4+ T cells from unexposed donors were obtained before the COVID-19 pandemic (2011-2018). After ten to eleven days of culture, CD4+ T cells were isolated. Cells permitting, SARS-CoV-2 S/N and four cold-coronavirus spikes were tested on unexposed-donor CD4+ T cells. Material: CD4+ T cells from PBMCs, cultured in vitro. The sequence came from a human donor in good health. V usage is TRBV30 and J usage is TRBJ1-6; D may be TRBD1 (5 bases). For the CDR3, the DNA is TGTGCCTGGAGTGTGGGGGGGGATTCCCTCCACTTT. Translating it yields CAWSVGGDSLHF.